A selection of T cell receptor beta chains follows, all from one sample in a study of tumor-infiltrating lymphocytes in oesophageal squamous cell carcinoma. MiXCR, run by TCRdb on the PCR reads, gives a single entry per CDR3 protein. The sample contains 10,000 or so distinct CDR3 sequences, around 60% of which appear only once. Sequences were obtained from esophageal tumor tissue. Receptors originate from a female donor with esophageal squamous cell carcinoma. CDR3s include the opening cysteine and the closing phenylalanine or tryptophan. A D gene is named only where the DNA matches it firmly. Expanded clones are given a class, and other clones once, few, many or no size at all.

J gene: TRBJ2-5
V gene: TRBV6-6
D gene: -
clone size: -
CDR3 length: 12
CDR3 protein: CASSSEGVTQYF
CDR3 DNA: TGTGCCAGCAGTTCAGAGGGGGTGACCCAGTACTTC

J gene: TRBJ2-2
V gene: TRBV25-1
D gene: -
clone size: -
CDR3 length: 14
CDR3 protein: CASSENKLAGELFF
CDR3 DNA: TGTGCCAGCAGTGAAAATAAGCTCGCCGGGGAGCTGTTTTTT

J gene: TRBJ2-7
V gene: TRBV28
D gene: -
clone size: -
CDR3 length: 14
CDR3 protein: CASSLGTTIYEQYF
CDR3 DNA: TGTGCCAGCAGTCTCGGGACCACTATCTACGAGCAGTACTTC

J gene: TRBJ2-1
V gene: TRBV7-2
D gene: TRBD2
clone size: few
CDR3 length: 18
CDR3 protein: CASTILAGGVGGHNEQFF
CDR3 DNA: TGTGCCAGCACCATACTAGCGGGGGGGGTCGGGGGCCACAATGAGCAGTTCTTC

J gene: TRBJ2-6
V gene: TRBV12-3/TRBV12-4
D gene: -
clone size: -
CDR3 length: 17
CDR3 protein: CASSSWNWLSGANVLTF
CDR3 DNA: TGTGCCAGCAGTTCGTGGAACTGGCTCTCTGGGGCCAACGTCCTGACTTTC

J gene: TRBJ1-1
V gene: TRBV12-3/TRBV12-4
D gene: -
clone size: -
CDR3 length: 12
CDR3 protein: CASSLAAGGAFF
CDR3 DNA: TGTGCCAGCAGTTTAGCGGCGGGAGGGGCTTTCTTT

J gene: TRBJ1-1
V gene: TRBV7-8
D gene: -
clone size: once
CDR3 length: 14
CDR3 protein: CASSRRNGATEAFF
CDR3 DNA: TGTGCCAGCAGCCGTCGTAACGGGGCCACTGAAGCTTTCTTT

J gene: TRBJ2-3
V gene: TRBV7-2
D gene: TRBD2
clone size: -
CDR3 length: 14
CDR3 protein: CASSPGLGPDTQYF
CDR3 DNA: TGTGCCAGCAGCCCAGGACTAGGCCCAGATACGCAGTATTTT

J gene: TRBJ2-6
V gene: TRBV6-6
D gene: -
clone size: few
CDR3 length: 15
CDR3 protein: CASTKTGTGANVLTF
CDR3 DNA: TGTGCCAGCACTAAGACAGGTACTGGGGCCAACGTCCTGACTTTC

J gene: TRBJ1-2
V gene: TRBV28
D gene: TRBD1
clone size: few
CDR3 length: 15
CDR3 protein: CASSAQGGHNYGYTF
CDR3 DNA: TGTGCCAGCAGTGCTCAGGGGGGGCATAACTATGGCTACACCTTC

J gene: TRBJ2-7
V gene: TRBV7-2
D gene: -
clone size: -
CDR3 length: 15
CDR3 protein: CASSTASDSAYEQYF
CDR3 DNA: TGTGCCAGCAGCACAGCCTCGGACAGCGCCTACGAGCAGTACTTC

J gene: TRBJ2-6
V gene: TRBV12-3/TRBV12-4
D gene: TRBD1
clone size: -
CDR3 length: 16
CDR3 protein: CASSFGTGYGANVLTF
CDR3 DNA: TGTGCCAGCAGTTTCGGGACAGGGTATGGGGCCAACGTCCTGACTTTC

J gene: TRBJ2-7
V gene: TRBV7-6
D gene: TRBD2
clone size: few
CDR3 length: 14
CDR3 protein: CASSNAAGGYEQYF
CDR3 DNA: TGTGCCAGCAGTAATGCAGCGGGAGGCTACGAGCAGTACTTC

J gene: TRBJ1-6
V gene: TRBV7-6
D gene: -
clone size: -
CDR3 length: 12
CDR3 protein: CASSLEDSPLHF
CDR3 DNA: TGTGCCAGCAGCTTAGAGGATTCACCCCTCCACTTT

J gene: TRBJ2-1
V gene: TRBV7-3
D gene: -
clone size: -
CDR3 length: 11
CDR3 protein: CASSSGERQFF
CDR3 DNA: TGTGCCAGCAGCTCCGGGGAGAGGCAGTTCTTC

J gene: TRBJ2-3
V gene: TRBV7-2
D gene: TRBD2
clone size: once
CDR3 length: 16
CDR3 protein: CASSKGEAGGRDTQYF
CDR3 DNA: TGTGCCAGCAGCAAGGGAGAAGCGGGAGGCAGGGATACGCAGTATTTT

J gene: TRBJ2-6
V gene: TRBV6-5
D gene: -
clone size: once
CDR3 length: 16
CDR3 protein: CASSYARGAGANVLTF
CDR3 DNA: TGTGCCAGCAGTTACGCGCGGGGCGCTGGGGCCAACGTCCTGACTTTC

J gene: TRBJ2-7
V gene: TRBV28
D gene: -
clone size: -
CDR3 length: 13
CDR3 protein: CASGGATTYEQYF
CDR3 DNA: TGTGCCAGCGGTGGGGCCACCACCTACGAGCAGTACTTC

J gene: TRBJ2-1
V gene: TRBV7-6
D gene: -
clone size: -
CDR3 length: 14
CDR3 protein: CASSLAAGGNEQFF
CDR3 DNA: TGTGCCAGCAGCTTAGCGGCCGGCGGAAATGAGCAGTTCTTC